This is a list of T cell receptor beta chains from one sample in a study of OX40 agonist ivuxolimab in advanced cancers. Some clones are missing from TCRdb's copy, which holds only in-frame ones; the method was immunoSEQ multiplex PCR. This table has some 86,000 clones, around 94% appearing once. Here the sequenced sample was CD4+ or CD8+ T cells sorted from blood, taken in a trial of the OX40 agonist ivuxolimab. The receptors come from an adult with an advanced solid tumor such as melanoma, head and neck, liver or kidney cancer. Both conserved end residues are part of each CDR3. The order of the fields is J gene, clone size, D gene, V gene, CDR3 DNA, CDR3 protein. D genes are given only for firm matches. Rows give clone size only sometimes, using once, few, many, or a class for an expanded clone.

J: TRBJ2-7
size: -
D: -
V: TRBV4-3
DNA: TGCGCCAGCAGCTCGCTAGGGGGGTACGAGCAGTACTTC
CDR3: CASSSLGGYEQYF

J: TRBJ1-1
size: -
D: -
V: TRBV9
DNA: TGTGCCAGCAGCGAAGATACAGGGAGCGGCACTGAAGCTTTCTTT
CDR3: CASSEDTGSGTEAFF

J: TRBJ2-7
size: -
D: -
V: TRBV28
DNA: TGTGCCAGCACCGAGTTCTCCTACGAGCAGTACTTC
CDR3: CASTEFSYEQYF

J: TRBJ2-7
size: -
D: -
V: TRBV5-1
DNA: TGCGCCAGCAGCTTTTCAGGCTACGAGCAGTACTTC
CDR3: CASSFSGYEQYF

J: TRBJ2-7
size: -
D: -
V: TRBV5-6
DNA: TGTGCCAGCAGCTTGGCCGGGACGGCGATCTACGAGCAGTACTTC
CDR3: CASSLAGTAIYEQYF

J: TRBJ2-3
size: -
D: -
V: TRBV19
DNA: TGTGCCAGTAGTCCAATAGGGACAGATACGCAGTATTTT
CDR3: CASSPIGTDTQYF

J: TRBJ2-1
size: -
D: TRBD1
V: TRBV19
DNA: TGTGCCAGTAGTGAACAGGGGGCCCTATACAATGAGCAGTTCTTC
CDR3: CASSEQGALYNEQFF

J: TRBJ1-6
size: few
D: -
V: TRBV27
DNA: TGTGCCAGCAGTTTACGAGGGTTCGGTAATTCACCCCTCCACTTT
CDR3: CASSLRGFGNSPLHF

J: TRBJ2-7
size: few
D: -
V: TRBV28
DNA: TGTGCCAGCAGTTTAGCCGACAGGCTGGTCGAGCAGTACTTC
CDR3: CASSLADRLVEQYF

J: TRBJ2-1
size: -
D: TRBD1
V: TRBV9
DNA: TGTGCCAGCAGCACGACAGGGGGCGCGAACAATGAGCAGTTCTTC
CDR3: CASSTTGGANNEQFF

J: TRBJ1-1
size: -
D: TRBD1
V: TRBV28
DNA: TGTGCCAGCAGATACAGGGGAGGGAACACTGAAGCTTTCTTT
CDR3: CASRYRGGNTEAFF

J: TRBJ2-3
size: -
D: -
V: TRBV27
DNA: TGTGCCAGCAGTTTATTAGGGGCTGCAGATACGCAGTATTTT
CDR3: CASSLLGAADTQYF

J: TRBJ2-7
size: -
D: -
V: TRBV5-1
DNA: TGCGCCAGCTCGACCGAGCCCTTCTACGAGCAGTACTTC
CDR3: CASSTEPFYEQYF

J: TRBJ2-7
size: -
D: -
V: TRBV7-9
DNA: TGTGCCAGCAGCTCCCCCCGGGACAACAACGAGCAGTACTTC
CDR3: CASSSPRDNNEQYF

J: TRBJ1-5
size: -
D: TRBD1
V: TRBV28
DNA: TGTGCCAGCAGTCACCGGGACAGGGGGCAGAGACAGCCCCAGCATTTT
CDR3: CASSHRDRGQRQPQHF

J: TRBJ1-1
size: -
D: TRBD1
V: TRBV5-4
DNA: TGTGCCAGCAGCTCTCTGGACAGGGGGATCACTGAAGCTTTCTTT
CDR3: CASSSLDRGITEAFF

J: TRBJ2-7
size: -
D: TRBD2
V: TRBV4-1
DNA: TGCGCCAGCAGCCAATCTAGCGGGGCTTACGAGCAGTACTTC
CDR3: CASSQSSGAYEQYF

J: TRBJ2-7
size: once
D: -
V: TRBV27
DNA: TGTGCCAGCAGCGGGGGATCCTACGAGCAGTACTTC
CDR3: CASSGGSYEQYF

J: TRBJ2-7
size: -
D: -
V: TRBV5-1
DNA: TGCGCCAGCAGCTTGGAGGCCGACTACGAGCAGTACTTC
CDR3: CASSLEADYEQYF

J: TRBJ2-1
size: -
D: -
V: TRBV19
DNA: TGTGCCAGTAGTATAGATCTGGGTACCTCCTACAATGAGCAGTTCTTC
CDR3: CASSIDLGTSYNEQFF

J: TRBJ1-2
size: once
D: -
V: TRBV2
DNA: TGTGCCAGCAGTGAGGTAGGACAGAACTATGGCTACACCTTC
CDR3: CASSEVGQNYGYTF

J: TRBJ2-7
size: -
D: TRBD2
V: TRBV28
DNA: TGTGCCAGCAGTTTGCGGGGGACTGCAGCCTCCTACGAGCAGTACTTC
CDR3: CASSLRGTAASYEQYF

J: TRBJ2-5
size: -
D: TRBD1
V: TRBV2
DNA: TGTGCCAGCAGACCCCGGGACAGCTATCAAGAGACCCAGTACTTC
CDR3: CASRPRDSYQETQYF

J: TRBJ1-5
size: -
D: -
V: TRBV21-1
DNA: TGTGCCAGCAGGGGAACAGGGGTACCCTATCAGCCCCAGCATTTT
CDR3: CASRGTGVPYQPQHF

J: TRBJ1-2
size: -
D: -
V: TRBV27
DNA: TGTGCCAGCAGTTTATACAGGAACTATGGCTACACCTTC
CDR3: CASSLYRNYGYTF

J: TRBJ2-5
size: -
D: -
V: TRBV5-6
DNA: TGTGCCAGCAGCTTGGGAGCTTTCCAAGAGACCCAGTACTTC
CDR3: CASSLGAFQETQYF

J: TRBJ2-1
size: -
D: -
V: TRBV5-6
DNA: TGTGCCAGCAGCTTGGTGGATGGGCTTACGGGGATCAATGAGCAGTTCTTC
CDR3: CASSLVDGLTGINEQFF

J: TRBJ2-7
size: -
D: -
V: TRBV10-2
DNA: TGCGCCAGCAGTGACGCCTACGAGCAGTACTTC
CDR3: CASSDAYEQYF

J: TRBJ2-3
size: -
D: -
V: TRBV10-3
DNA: TGTGCCATCAGTGAGTCCCCCGGGGCCCCAGATACGCAGTATTTT
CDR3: CAISESPGAPDTQYF

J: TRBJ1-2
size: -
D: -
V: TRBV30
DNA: TGTGCCTGGAGCCGGACAGTTGATGGCTACACCTTC
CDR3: CAWSRTVDGYTF

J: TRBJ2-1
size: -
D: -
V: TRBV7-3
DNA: TGTGCCAGCAGCTTACTGCCTAGCGAGAAATACAATGAGCAGTTCTTC
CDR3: CASSLLPSEKYNEQFF

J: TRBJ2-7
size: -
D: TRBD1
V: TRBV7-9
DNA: TGTGCCAGCAGCTTAGAGGGACAGGGATACGAGCAGTACTTC
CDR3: CASSLEGQGYEQYF

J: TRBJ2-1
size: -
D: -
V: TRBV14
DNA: TGTGCCAGCAGCCAAGATGCTTACGATGAGCAGTTCTTC
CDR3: CASSQDAYDEQFF

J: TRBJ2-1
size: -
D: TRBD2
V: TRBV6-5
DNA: TGTGCCAGCAGTCCGCAAGCGGGAGGGCCAGGGCAGTTCTTC
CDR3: CASSPQAGGPGQFF

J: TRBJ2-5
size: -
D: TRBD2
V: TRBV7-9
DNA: TGTGCCAGCGTTGGTAGCGGGAGTGTATGGGAGACCCAGTACTTC
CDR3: CASVGSGSVWETQYF

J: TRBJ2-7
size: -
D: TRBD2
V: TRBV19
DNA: TGTGCCAGCGGTTTGCGGGAGGGTTACGAGCAGTACTTC
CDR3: CASGLREGYEQYF

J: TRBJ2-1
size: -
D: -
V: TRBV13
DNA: TGTGCCAGCAGCTTAGGGGGTGAGCAGTTCTTC
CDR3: CASSLGGEQFF

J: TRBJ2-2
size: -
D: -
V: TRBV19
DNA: TGTGCCAGTAGTACAAACTCCGCCGGGGAGCTGTTTTTT
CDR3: CASSTNSAGELFF

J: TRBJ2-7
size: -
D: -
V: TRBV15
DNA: TGTGCCACCAGCACGCTCCCGGGGGTACAGAACTACGAGCAGTACTTC
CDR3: CATSTLPGVQNYEQYF

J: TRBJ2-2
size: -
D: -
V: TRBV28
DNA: TGTGCCAGCAGCCCTAGCCCCACCGGGGAGCTGTTTTTT
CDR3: CASSPSPTGELFF

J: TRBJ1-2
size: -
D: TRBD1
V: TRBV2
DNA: TGTGCCAGCAGTGAATGGGGGACAGGGGACAACTATGGCTACACCTTC
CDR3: CASSEWGTGDNYGYTF

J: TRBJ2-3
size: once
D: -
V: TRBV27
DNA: TGTGCCAGCAGTTTCGGCACCCGAGGAGATACGCAGTATTTT
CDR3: CASSFGTRGDTQYF

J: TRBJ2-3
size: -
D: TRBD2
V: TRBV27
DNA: TGTGCCAGCAGTTTAGTATTAGGGTTTGGCGGGAGGGCCGGCACAGATACGCAGTATTTT
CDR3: CASSLVLGFGGRAGTDTQYF

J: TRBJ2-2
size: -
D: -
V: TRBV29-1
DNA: TGCAGCGTTGAGGGGCTGGCCGGGGGGGAGCTGTTTTTT
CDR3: CSVEGLAGGELFF

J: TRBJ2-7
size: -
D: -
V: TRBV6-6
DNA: TGTGCCAGCAGTTTGAATACCGGCTCCTACGAGCAGTACTTC
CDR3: CASSLNTGSYEQYF

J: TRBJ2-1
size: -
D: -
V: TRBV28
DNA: TGTGCCAGCAGTTTGGGGAGCTCCTACAATGAGCAGTTCTTC
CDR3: CASSLGSSYNEQFF

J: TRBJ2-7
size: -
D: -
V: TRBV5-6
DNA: TGTGCCAGCAGCGAATCCTACGAGCAGTACTTC
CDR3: CASSESYEQYF

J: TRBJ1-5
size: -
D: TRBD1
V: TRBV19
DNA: TGTGCCAGTACGGGACAGAACAATCAGCCCCAGCATTTT
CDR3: CASTGQNNQPQHF

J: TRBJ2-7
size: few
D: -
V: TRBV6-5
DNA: TGTGCCAGCAGACCTCTACCGCACAAGGAGCAGTACTTC
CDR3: CASRPLPHKEQYF

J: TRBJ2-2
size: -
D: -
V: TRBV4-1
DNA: TGCGCCAGCAGCCAAGAGAGACAGGGAGGCACCGGGGAGCTGTTTTTT
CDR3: CASSQERQGGTGELFF

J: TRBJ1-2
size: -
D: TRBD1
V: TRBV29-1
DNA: TGCAGCGTCATGGGACAGAACTATGGCTACACCTTC
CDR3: CSVMGQNYGYTF

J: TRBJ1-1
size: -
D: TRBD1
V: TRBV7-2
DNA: TGTGCCAGCAGCCCAACGACAGGGCGTCTGAACACTGAAGCTTTCTTT
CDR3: CASSPTTGRLNTEAFF

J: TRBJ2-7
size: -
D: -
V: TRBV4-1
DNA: TGCGCCAGCAGCCAAGAAGGGTCCCACTCCTACGAGCAGTACTTC
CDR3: CASSQEGSHSYEQYF